This TCR beta chain was profiled in a study of post-analysis software for immune sequencing data. Study-level background: Relapsing-remitting, secondary progressive and progressive-relapsing forms of multiple sclerosis all featured among disease courses. Study-wide results and limits: Clustering by F measure revealed strong co-clustering among samples prepared together in one batch. Controls had lower frequencies than patients of a handful of TRBV segments, which included TRBV5-6, TRBV5-1 and TRBV20-1.

In this sample, this clonotype turned up once. Its antigen is not known. One end of the junction is discordant with germline, which a read error may explain. Per the germline V gene, CDR1 is DFQATT and CDR2 is SNEGSKA (reference sequence). This CDR3 has 14 amino acids. Unique molecular identifiers had been added to the TCR beta cDNA libraries. Some 500,000 cDNA molecules were obtained per 1 to 10 million input T cells. TCRdb reanalysed the PCR reads using MiXCR and keeps one entry per CDR3 protein. The data hold about 540,000 distinct CDR3 sequences, with 30% to 40% observed a single time. This sequence joins TRBV20-1 and TRBJ2-3; 9 nucleotides align to TRBD2. The source of this sequence is a girl between 2 and 17 years old with multiple sclerosis. What was sequenced was blood. CDR3 loop: CSAGDWRGGDTQYF. The CDR3 nucleotides read TGCAGTGCTGGAGATTGGCGGGGGGGAGATACGCAGTATTTT.